Listed here are 8 T cell receptor beta chains from one sample, sequenced in a study of cytomegalovirus exposure and HLA in healthy donors. It was with 60 Vbeta and 13 Jbeta primers that the PCR ran. Using immunoSEQ multiplex PCR, the repertoire was profiled, and TCRdb retains in-frame clones only, with some absent. The sample has fewer than 200,000 clones, less than 85% seen once. The sample consisted of PBMCs. Receptors originate from a man between 35 and 55 years old in good health and CMV-seronegative.

The chain links TRBV7-6 to TRBJ1-1; D may be TRBD1 (6 bases). In germline, CDR1 is SGHVS, CDR2 FNYEAQ. V was trimmed by 3 bases and J by 3 bases, leaving 20 bases between them. The CDR3 consists of 17 residues. CDR3 residues: CASSLGPAGGADTEAFF. CDR3 nucleotide sequence: TGTGCCAGCAGCTTGGGGCCGGCGGGGGGCGCCGACACTGAAGCTTTCTTT.

V is TRBV2 and J is TRBJ1-5, with a tentative D call TRBD1 (6 bases). The germline V gene has CDR1 SNHLY and CDR2 FYNNEI. Trimming cost V 1 base and J 7 bases, with 11 bases left between them. This CDR3 contains 14 residues. CDR3 nucleotide sequence: TGTGCCAGCAGTGAAGGAGGGGGTAACCAGCCCCAGCATTTT. Protein sequence: CASSEGGGNQPQHF. Drawing the rest from reference TRBV2 and TRBJ1-5, the complete variable domain is EPEVTQTPSHQVTQMGQEVILRCVPISNHLYFYWYRQILGQKVEFLVSFYNNEISEKSEIFDDQFSVERPDGSNFTLKIRSTKLEDSAMYFCASSEGGGNQPQHFGDGTRLSIL.

The chain uses TRBV15 and TRBJ2-7, with 8 bases identical to TRBD2. The CDR3 has 17 amino acids. Germline CDR1 LNHNV, CDR2 YYDKDF (reference sequence). Trimming took 3 bases from V and 5 from J; bases not matched to a gene: 15. CDR3 in amino acids: CATSSLPGAGAPHEQYF. CDR3 DNA sequence: TGTGCCACCAGCAGCCTCCCCGGAGCGGGGGCCCCCCACGAGCAGTACTTC.

The chain employs TRBV7-9 and TRBJ2-3, with D possibly matching TRBD2 (5 bases). V lost 6 bases to trimming and J lost 0 bases, with 16 bases between them. The CDR3 spans 16 residues. Germline CDR1 reads SEHNR; CDR2 reads FQNEAQ (reference sequence). The CDR3 DNA reads TGTGCCAGCAGGAATCTGAAAAGGACTAGCACAGATACGCAGTATTTT. Amino acids: CASRNLKRTSTDTQYF.

The chain is built from TRBV10-2 and TRBJ2-7, with a weak D call TRBD1 (5 bases). V lost 1 base, J lost 2 bases, and 9 bases lay in between. The CDR3 has 14 residues. Germline CDR1 reads WSHSY; CDR2 reads SAAADI. The CDR3 DNA reads as TGCGCCAGCAGTGAGTTCAGGGTAGCCTACGAGCAGTACTTC. This translates into CASSEFRVAYEQYF.

This clone was seen only once. The chain combines TRBV6-1 with TRBJ2-7; D perhaps matches TRBD1 (5 bases). Trimming removed 2 bases at V and 4 bases at J, with 6 bases between. CDR1 is MNHNS, CDR2 SASEGT, per germline. The CDR3 runs 12 residues. This CDR3 reads CASSERGYEQYF. CDR3 sequence (DNA): TGTGCCAGCAGTGAAAGGGGTTACGAGCAGTACTTC.

The chain carries TRBV27 and TRBJ1-2; D gene unclear. This CDR3 has 12 amino acids. Trimming pared 8 bases from V and 5 bases from J, leaving 12 bases between. CDR1 and CDR2 from the germline V gene are MNHEY and SMNVEV (reference sequence). The CDR3 region is CASPPGIYGYTF. In DNA form, the CDR3 reads TGTGCCAGCCCCCCCGGGATTTATGGCTACACCTTC.

This clone is a singleton in its sample. The chain links TRBV5-1 to TRBJ2-3; the D is unclear. Germline V gene sequence: CDR1 SGHRS, CDR2 YFSETQ. Between the trimmed V and J ends, which lost 4 bases and 1 base, there was a span of 7 bases. The CDR3 is made up of 13 amino acids. CDR3: CASSRSRTDTQYF. CDR3 sequence (DNA): TGCGCCAGCAGCCGGAGTCGCACAGATACGCAGTATTTT.